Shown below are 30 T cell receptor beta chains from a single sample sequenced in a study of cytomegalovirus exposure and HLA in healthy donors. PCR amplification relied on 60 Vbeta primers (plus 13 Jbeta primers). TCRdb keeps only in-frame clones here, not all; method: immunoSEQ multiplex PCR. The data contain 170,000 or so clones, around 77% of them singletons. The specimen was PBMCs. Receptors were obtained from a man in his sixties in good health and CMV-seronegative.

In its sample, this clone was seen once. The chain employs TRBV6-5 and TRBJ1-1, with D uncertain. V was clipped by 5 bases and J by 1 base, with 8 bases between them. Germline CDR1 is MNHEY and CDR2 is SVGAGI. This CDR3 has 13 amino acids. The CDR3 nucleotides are TGTGCCAGCAGTGCTCCAGGGAACACTGAAGCTTTCTTT. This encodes CASSAPGNTEAFF.

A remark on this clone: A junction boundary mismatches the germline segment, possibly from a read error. The CDR3 sequence is CASSSSRAGNTGELFF. CDR3 coding DNA: TGTGCTAGCAGCTCATCCAGGGCAGGGAACACCGGGGAGCTGTTTTTT. This chain links TRBV7-7 with TRBJ2-2; the D gene is possibly TRBD1 (5 bases). Germline loops: CDR1 SSHAT, CDR2 FNYEAQ (reference sequence). The CDR3 length is 16 residues.

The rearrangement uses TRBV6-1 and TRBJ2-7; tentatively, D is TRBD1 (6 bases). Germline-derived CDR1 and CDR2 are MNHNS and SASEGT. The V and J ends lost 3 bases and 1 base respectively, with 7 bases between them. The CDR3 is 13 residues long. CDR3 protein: CASSDQGSYEQYF. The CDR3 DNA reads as TGTGCCAGCAGTGACCAGGGGTCCTACGAGCAGTACTTC.

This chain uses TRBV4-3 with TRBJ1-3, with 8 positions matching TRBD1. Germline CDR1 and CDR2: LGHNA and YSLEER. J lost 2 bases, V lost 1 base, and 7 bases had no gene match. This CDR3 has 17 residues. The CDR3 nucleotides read TGCGCCAGCAGCCAAGGCTTGACAGGGGTGACTGGAAACACCATATATTTT. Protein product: CASSQGLTGVTGNTIYF.

The DNA of the CDR3 is TGTGCCAGCAGCGGGACTAGCGGGAGGCCCGGGGAGCTGTTTTTT. Translation: CASSGTSGRPGELFF. The chain couples TRBV28 to TRBJ2-2; 15 positions match TRBD2. The CDR3 runs 15 residues. CDR1 and CDR2 (germline): MDHEN, SYDVKM. V lost 6 bases to trimming and J lost 6 bases; unmatched junction nucleotides: 2. Full variable domain (rest looked up from reference TRBV28 and TRBJ2-2): DVKVTQSSRYLVKRTGEKVFLECVQDMDHENMFWYRQDPGLGLRLIYFSYDVKMKEKGDIPEGYSVSREKKERFSLILESASTNQTSMYLCASSGTSGRPGELFFGEGSRLTVL.

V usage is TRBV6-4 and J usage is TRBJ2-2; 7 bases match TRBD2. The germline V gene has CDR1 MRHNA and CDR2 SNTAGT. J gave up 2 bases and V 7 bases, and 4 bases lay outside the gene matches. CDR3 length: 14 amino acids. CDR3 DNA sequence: TGTGCCAGCAAGCGGGACTCTAACACCGGGGAGCTGTTTTTT. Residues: CASKRDSNTGELFF.

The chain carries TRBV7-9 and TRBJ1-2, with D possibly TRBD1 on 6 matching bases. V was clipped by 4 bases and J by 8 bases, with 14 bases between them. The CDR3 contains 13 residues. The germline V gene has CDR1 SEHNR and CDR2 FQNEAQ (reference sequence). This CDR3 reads CASSSYRVSGYTF. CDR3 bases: TGTGCCAGCAGCTCCTACAGGGTTAGCGGCTACACCTTC.

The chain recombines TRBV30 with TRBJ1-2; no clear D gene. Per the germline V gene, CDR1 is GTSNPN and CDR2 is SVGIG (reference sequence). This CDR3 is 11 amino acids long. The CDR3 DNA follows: TGTGGGGCAGCCCTTGGCTATGGCTACACCTTC. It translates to CGAALGYGYTF.

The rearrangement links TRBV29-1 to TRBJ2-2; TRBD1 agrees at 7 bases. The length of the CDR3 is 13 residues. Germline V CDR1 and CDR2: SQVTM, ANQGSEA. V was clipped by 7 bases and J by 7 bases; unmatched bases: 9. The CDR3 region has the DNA TGCAGCGCCCGACAGGGACCAAGCGGGGAGCTGTTTTTT. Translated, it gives CSARQGPSGELFF.

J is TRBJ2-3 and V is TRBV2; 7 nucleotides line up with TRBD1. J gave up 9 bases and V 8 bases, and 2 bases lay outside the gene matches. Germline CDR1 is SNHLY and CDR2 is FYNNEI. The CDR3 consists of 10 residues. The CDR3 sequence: CASGQATQYF. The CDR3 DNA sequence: TGTGCCAGCGGACAGGCCACGCAGTATTTT. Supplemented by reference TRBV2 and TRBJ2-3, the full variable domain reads EPEVTQTPSHQVTQMGQEVILRCVPISNHLYFYWYRQILGQKVEFLVSFYNNEISEKSEIFDDQFSVERPDGSNFTLKIRSTKLEDSAMYFCASGQATQYFGPGTRLTVL.

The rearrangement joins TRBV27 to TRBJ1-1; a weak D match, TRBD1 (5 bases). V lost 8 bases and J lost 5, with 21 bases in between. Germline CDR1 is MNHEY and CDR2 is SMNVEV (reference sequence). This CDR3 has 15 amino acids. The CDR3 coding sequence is TGTGCCAGCTCCTCGATGGGCGGGGCCCGGACTGAAGCTTTCTTT. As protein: CASSSMGGARTEAFF.

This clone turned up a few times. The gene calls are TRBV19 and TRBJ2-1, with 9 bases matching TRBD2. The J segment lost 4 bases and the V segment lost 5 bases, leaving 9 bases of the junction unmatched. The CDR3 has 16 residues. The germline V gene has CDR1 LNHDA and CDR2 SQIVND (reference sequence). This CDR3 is CASSAGGSGGYNEQFF. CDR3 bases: TGTGCCAGTAGTGCCGGTGGTAGCGGGGGTTACAATGAGCAGTTCTTC.

The CDR3: CASSPGLAYYEQYF. DNA of the CDR3: TGTGCCAGCAGCCCGGGACTAGCTTACTACGAGCAGTACTTC. V usage is TRBV5-4 and J usage is TRBJ2-7; TRBD2 matches 9 bases. Trimming cost V 4 bases and J 3 bases; bases outside gene matches: 5. Germline CDR1 reads SGHNT; CDR2 reads YYREEE (reference sequence). This CDR3 has 14 amino acids.

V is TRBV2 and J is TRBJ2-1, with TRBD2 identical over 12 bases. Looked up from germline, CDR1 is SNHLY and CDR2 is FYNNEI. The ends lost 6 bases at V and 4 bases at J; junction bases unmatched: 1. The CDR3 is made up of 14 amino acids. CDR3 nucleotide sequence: TGTGCCAGCAGGCTAGCGGGAGGGTACAATGAGCAGTTCTTC. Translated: CASRLAGGYNEQFF.

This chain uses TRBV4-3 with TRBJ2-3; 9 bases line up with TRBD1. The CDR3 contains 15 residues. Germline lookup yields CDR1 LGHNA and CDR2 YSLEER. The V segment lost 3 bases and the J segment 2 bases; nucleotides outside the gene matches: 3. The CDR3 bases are TGCGCCAGCAGCCAGGACAGGGGACCCACAGATACGCAGTATTTT. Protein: CASSQDRGPTDTQYF.

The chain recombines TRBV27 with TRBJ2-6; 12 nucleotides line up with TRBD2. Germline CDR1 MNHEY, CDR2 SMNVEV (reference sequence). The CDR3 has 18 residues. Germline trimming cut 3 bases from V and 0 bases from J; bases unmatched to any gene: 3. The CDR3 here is CASSLSSGRASGANVLTF. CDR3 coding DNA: TGTGCCAGCAGTTTGTCTAGCGGGAGGGCCTCTGGGGCCAACGTCCTGACTTTC.

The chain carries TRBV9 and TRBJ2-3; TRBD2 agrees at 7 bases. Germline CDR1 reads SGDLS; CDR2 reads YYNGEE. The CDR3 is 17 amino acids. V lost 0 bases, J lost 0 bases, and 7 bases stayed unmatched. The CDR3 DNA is TGTGCCAGCAGCGTAGACCCGGGGACTAAAAGCACAGATACGCAGTATTTT. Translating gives CASSVDPGTKSTDTQYF.

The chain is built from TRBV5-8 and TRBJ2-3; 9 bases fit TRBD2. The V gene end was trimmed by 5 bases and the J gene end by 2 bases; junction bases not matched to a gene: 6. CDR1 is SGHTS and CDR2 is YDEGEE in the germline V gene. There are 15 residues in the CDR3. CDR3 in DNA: TGTGCCAGCAGATACCCGGGACTAGCCACAGATACGCAGTATTTT. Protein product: CASRYPGLATDTQYF.

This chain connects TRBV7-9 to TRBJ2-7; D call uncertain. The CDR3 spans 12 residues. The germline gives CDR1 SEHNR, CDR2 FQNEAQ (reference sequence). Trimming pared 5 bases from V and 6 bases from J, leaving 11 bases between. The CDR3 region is CASSHPSGEQYF. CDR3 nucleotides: TGTGCCAGCAGCCATCCGTCGGGCGAGCAGTACTTC.

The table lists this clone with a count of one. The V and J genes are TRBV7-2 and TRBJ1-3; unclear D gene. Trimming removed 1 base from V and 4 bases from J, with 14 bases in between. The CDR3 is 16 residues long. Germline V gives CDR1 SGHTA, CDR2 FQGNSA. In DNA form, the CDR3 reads TGTGCCAGCAGCTTAGGTAGAGGGTCAGCCGGAAACACCATATATTTT. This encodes CASSLGRGSAGNTIYF.

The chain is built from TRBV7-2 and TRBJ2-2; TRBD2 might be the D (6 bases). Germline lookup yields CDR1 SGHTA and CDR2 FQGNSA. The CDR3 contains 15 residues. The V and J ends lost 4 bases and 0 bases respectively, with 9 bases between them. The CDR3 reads CASSSGTSNTGELFF. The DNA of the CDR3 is TGTGCCAGCAGCTCCGGGACTTCGAACACCGGGGAGCTGTTTTTT.

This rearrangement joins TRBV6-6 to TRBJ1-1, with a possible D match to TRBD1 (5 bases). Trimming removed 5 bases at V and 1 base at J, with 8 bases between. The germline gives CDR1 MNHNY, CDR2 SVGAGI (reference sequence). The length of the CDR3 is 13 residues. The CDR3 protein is CASSPGQNTEAFF. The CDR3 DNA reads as TGTGCCAGCAGTCCCGGACAGAACACTGAAGCTTTCTTT.

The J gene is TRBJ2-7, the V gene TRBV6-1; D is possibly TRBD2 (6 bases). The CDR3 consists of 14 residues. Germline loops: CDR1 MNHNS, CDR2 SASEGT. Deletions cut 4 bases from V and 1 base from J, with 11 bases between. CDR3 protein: CASSVDSGSYEQYF. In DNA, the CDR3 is TGTGCCAGCAGTGTGGATAGCGGATCCTACGAGCAGTACTTC.

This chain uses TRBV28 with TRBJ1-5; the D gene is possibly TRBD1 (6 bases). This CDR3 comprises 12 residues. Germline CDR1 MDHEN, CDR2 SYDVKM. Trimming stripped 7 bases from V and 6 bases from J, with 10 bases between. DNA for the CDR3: TGTGCCAGCACAGGGGTTATTCAGCCCCAGCATTTT. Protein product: CASTGVIQPQHF.

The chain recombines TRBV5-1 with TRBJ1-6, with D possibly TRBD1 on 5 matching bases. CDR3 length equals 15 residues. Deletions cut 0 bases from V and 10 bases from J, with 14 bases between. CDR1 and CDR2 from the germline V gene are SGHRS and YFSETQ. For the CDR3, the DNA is TGCGCCAGCAGCTTGGAGGGCAGGGTGGAATCACCCCTCCACTTT. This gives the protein CASSLEGRVESPLHF.

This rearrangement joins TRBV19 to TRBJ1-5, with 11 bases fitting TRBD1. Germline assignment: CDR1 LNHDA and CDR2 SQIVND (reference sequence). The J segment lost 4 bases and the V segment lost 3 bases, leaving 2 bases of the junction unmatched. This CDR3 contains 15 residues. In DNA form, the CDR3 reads TGTGCCAGTAGTATCGGGACAGGGGGAAATCAGCCCCAGCATTTT. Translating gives CASSIGTGGNQPQHF.

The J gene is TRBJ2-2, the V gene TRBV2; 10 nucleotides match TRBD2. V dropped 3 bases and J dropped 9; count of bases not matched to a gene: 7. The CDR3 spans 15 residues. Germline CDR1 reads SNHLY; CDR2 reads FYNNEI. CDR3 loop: CASSDQRGGLRELFF. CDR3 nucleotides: TGTGCCAGCAGTGATCAGCGGGGGGGCCTGAGGGAGCTGTTTTTT.

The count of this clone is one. The CDR3 region has the DNA TGTGCCAGCAGCTTAGAGGGACAGTTAACTAACTATGGCTACACCTTC. Its translation: CASSLEGQLTNYGYTF. The chain has TRBV7-9 and TRBJ1-2; 7 bases are shared with TRBD1. This CDR3 is built from 16 residues. Losses at the gene ends were 1 base for V and 0 bases for J; bases not matched to a gene: 5. Germline V gene lookup returns CDR1 SEHNR and CDR2 FQNEAQ (reference sequence).

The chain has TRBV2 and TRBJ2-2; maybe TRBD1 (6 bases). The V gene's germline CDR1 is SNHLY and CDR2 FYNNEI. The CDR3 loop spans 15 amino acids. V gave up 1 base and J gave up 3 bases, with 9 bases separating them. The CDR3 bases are TGTGCCAGCAGTGAAGACAGGGTTCACACCGGGGAGCTGTTTTTT. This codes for CASSEDRVHTGELFF.

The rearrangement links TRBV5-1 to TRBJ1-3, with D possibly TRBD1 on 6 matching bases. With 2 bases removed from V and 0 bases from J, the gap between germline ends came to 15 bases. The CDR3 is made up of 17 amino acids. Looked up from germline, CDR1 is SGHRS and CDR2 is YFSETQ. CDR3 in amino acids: CASSLGQPSSSGNTIYF. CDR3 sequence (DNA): TGCGCCAGCAGCTTAGGACAGCCATCCTCCTCTGGAAACACCATATATTTT.